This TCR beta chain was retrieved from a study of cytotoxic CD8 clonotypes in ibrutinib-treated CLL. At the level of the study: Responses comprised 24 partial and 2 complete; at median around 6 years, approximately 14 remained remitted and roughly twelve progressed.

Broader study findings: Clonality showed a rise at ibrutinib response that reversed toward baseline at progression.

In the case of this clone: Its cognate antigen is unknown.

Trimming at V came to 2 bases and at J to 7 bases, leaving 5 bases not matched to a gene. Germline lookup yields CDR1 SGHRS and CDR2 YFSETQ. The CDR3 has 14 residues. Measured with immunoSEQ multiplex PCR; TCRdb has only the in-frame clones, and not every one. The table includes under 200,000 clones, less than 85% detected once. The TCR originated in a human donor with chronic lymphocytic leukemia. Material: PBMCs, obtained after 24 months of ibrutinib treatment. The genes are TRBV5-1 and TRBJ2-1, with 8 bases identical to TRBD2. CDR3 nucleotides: TGCGCCAGCAGCTTTACTAGCGGTCTTAATGAGCAGTTCTTC. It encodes CASSFTSGLNEQFF.